This entry lists 18 T cell receptor beta chains sequenced from one sample in a study of CD8+ T cells in alopecia areata listed by TCRdb under 2018. Sample treatment or condition, as interpreted from the label and publication: oral pan-JAK inhibitor, 5-10 mg twice daily. The library was produced with the immunoSEQ multiplex PCR assay. To provide template for TCR sequencing, every sample had RNA extracted and reverse transcribed into cDNA. TCRdb's version of the immuneACCESS table is confined to in-frame rearrangements and falls short of the full clone set. An unresolved V gene accounts for under half of the shortfall where checked; the remainder is of unknown origin. The sample has 95,000 to 100,000 clones on record, just under 60% of them singletons. The top ten clonotypes cover 15% to 20% of the sample. The source material was CD8+ T cells sorted from blood, sampled between weeks 55 and 65, from a patient treated with tofacitinib. The receptors originated from a human donor with alopecia areata.

The chain is built from TRBV6-5 and TRBJ1-1; a possible D gene is TRBD1 (6 bases). The ends were cut back, 0 bases at V and 3 bases at J, with 14 bases in the middle. The CDR3 length is 16 residues. The V gene's germline CDR1 is MNHEY and CDR2 SVGAGI. This CDR3 reads CASSYSLRGPDTEAFF. DNA for the CDR3: TGTGCCAGCAGTTACTCGTTGCGGGGGCCGGACACTGAAGCTTTCTTT.

J is TRBJ2-2 and V is TRBV6-1; no clear D. CDR3 length: 14 residues. Trimming removed 7 bases at V and 0 bases at J, with 9 bases between. The germline V gene has CDR1 MNHNS and CDR2 SASEGT. In DNA, the CDR3 is TGTGCCAGCAAATCCTCCGCGAACACCGGGGAGCTGTTTTTT. It codes for CASKSSANTGELFF.

V is TRBV27 and J is TRBJ1-5; D gene ambiguous. This CDR3 contains 13 residues. The V end was cut by 6 bases, the J end by 1 base, with 7 bases between. The V gene's germline CDR1 is MNHEY and CDR2 SMNVEV (reference sequence). CDR3 loop: CASSLWSNQPQHF. DNA of the CDR3: TGTGCCAGCAGCCTTTGGAGCAATCAGCCCCAGCATTTT.

This clone has only a few counts. This chain connects TRBV30 to TRBJ1-5; D not certain. The germline CDR1 and CDR2 sequences are GTSNPN and SVGIG (reference sequence). Deletions cut 0 bases from V and 5 bases from J, with 8 bases between. The CDR3 length is 13 residues. The CDR3 is CAWSVLEHQPQHF. CDR3 bases: TGTGCCTGGAGTGTACTGGAACATCAGCCCCAGCATTTT.

There are a few counts of this clone. The rearrangement links TRBV10-2 to TRBJ1-1; D gene unclear. The CDR3 length is 14 residues. CDR1 is WSHSY, CDR2 SAAADI, per germline. Between the trimmed V and J ends, which lost 0 bases and 5 bases, there was a span of 10 bases. CDR3 sequence: CASSESGGKTEAFF. Here the CDR3 DNA reads TGCGCCAGCAGTGAGTCGGGAGGGAAGACTGAAGCTTTCTTT.

This clone occurred once. The chain links TRBV10-3 to TRBJ2-3; 7 bases align to TRBD2. Germline lookup yields CDR1 ENHRY and CDR2 SYGVKD. The CDR3 is made up of 14 amino acids. After removal of 4 bases from V and 2 bases from J, the junction contained 3 bases not matched to a gene. The CDR3 here is CAISVRGDTDTQYF. DNA for the CDR3: TGTGCCATCAGTGTACGGGGGGACACAGATACGCAGTATTTT.

The gene calls are TRBV29-1 and TRBJ1-2, with a weak D call TRBD1 (6 bases). This CDR3 region has 14 residues. Trimming took off 4 bases at V and 0 bases at J, with 12 bases between the two ends. Germline lookup yields CDR1 SQVTM and CDR2 ANQGSEA. The CDR3 nucleotides are TGCAGCGTTGTTTCAGGGGCTCCTAACTATGGCTACACCTTC. Protein product: CSVVSGAPNYGYTF.

V usage is TRBV5-1 and J usage is TRBJ2-5; D is unclear. V shed 8 bases and J shed 1 base, with 12 bases lying between them. The CDR3 length is 13 residues. Per germline, CDR1 SGHRS and CDR2 YFSETQ. The CDR3 DNA follows: TGCGCCAGTGCCCCTAGTACCCAAGAGACCCAGTACTTC. Translated, it gives CASAPSTQETQYF.

The V and J genes are TRBV6-1 and TRBJ1-5; tentative D call: TRBD1 (6 bases). Trimming removed 6 bases at V and 3 bases at J, with 9 bases between. Looked up from germline, CDR1 is MNHNS and CDR2 is SASEGT. The CDR3 is 13 amino acids. The CDR3 protein is CASSQGLNQPQHF. CDR3 nucleotide sequence: TGTGCCAGCAGCCAGGGGCTCAATCAGCCCCAGCATTTT.

V gene TRBV9 combines with J gene TRBJ1-1; 7 bases are a match to TRBD1. This CDR3 is built from 12 residues. The V and J ends lost 5 bases and 3 bases, in that order; junction bases with no gene match: 1. Germline assignment: CDR1 SGDLS and CDR2 YYNGEE. The CDR3 nucleotides are TGTGCCAGCAGAACAGGGGACACTGAAGCTTTCTTT. The encoded protein is CASRTGDTEAFF.

The chain joins TRBV7-9 to TRBJ1-4, with 7 bases matching TRBD1. The CDR3 runs 15 residues. Germline V gene data show CDR1 as SEHNR and CDR2 as FQNEAQ (reference sequence). V lost 1 base and J lost 5; bases outside the gene matches: 4. The chain's CDR3 is CASSLEGQRNEKLFF. In nucleotides, the CDR3 is TGTGCCAGCAGCTTAGAGGGACAGAGGAATGAAAAACTGTTTTTT.

The chain links TRBV19 to TRBJ2-1; 8 nucleotides match TRBD1. This CDR3 has 15 amino acids. With V trimmed by 8 bases and J by 0 bases, 6 bases remained unmatched. Germline values: CDR1 LNHDA, CDR2 SQIVND (reference sequence). As DNA, the CDR3 is TGTGCCAGTCAGGGACAGGCGAGCTCCTACAATGAGCAGTTCTTC. It translates to CASQGQASSYNEQFF.

This clone was seen many times. The chain carries TRBV19 and TRBJ2-3; D is undetermined. The CDR3 spans 15 residues. The germline V gene encodes CDR1 LNHDA and CDR2 SQIVND (reference sequence). V was cut by 4 bases and J by 0 bases, with 11 bases left in between. The CDR3 DNA sequence: TGTGCCAGTAGTACAGCGCTCCGGAGCACAGATACGCAGTATTTT. This encodes CASSTALRSTDTQYF.

The rearrangement joins TRBV5-1 to TRBJ1-6, with D unresolved. Trimming left V 0 bases short and J 6 bases short, with 13 bases between. Per the germline V gene, CDR1 is SGHRS and CDR2 is YFSETQ. The CDR3 covers 16 residues. CDR3 in amino acids: CASSLEARRANSPLHF. The CDR3 DNA follows: TGCGCCAGCAGCTTGGAGGCCCGCCGAGCTAATTCACCCCTCCACTTT.

The chain couples TRBV19 to TRBJ1-2, with D possibly TRBD1 on 6 matching bases. The length of the CDR3 is 13 residues. The germline V gene encodes CDR1 LNHDA and CDR2 SQIVND (reference sequence). Trimming stripped 4 bases from V and 4 bases from J, with 10 bases between. The CDR3: CASSTGGGYGYTF. The CDR3 nucleotides read TGTGCCAGTAGTACGGGGGGCGGCTATGGCTACACCTTC. Full variable domain (rest looked up from reference TRBV19 and TRBJ1-2): DGGITQSPKYLFRKEGQNVTLSCEQNLNHDAMYWYRQDPGQGLRLIYYSQIVNDFQKGDIAEGYSVSREKKESFPLTVTSAQKNPTAFYLCASSTGGGYGYTFGSGTRLTVV.

This sequence joins TRBV29-1 and TRBJ1-2; tentatively, D is TRBD1 (5 bases). Germline V gene sequence: CDR1 SQVTM, CDR2 ANQGSEA. The CDR3 totals 15 residues. V lost 7 bases and J 4 bases, leaving 22 bases between the germline ends. CDR3 amino acids: CSAGLTAKSGYGYTF. CDR3 bases: TGCAGCGCTGGACTGACAGCTAAATCGGGCTATGGCTACACCTTC.

The chain carries TRBV7-9 and TRBJ1-2; TRBD1 matches 7 bases. This CDR3 is built from 15 residues. The germline V gene encodes CDR1 SEHNR and CDR2 FQNEAQ (reference sequence). V was pared by 1 base and J by 3 bases, with 5 bases of the junction left unmatched. CDR3 bases: TGTGCCAGCAGCTTAGGAGGGGGCGAGTACTATGGCTACACCTTC. Amino acid sequence: CASSLGGGEYYGYTF.

In this sample, this clone turned up a few times. The V and J genes are TRBV5-1 and TRBJ1-1; no clear D gene. The CDR3 has 14 amino acids. V lost 4 bases and J 5 bases, leaving 15 bases between the germline ends. Germline CDR1 SGHRS, CDR2 YFSETQ. The CDR3 region is CASSTRGRGTEAFF. CDR3 DNA sequence: TGCGCCAGCAGCACCAGAGGGAGAGGAACTGAAGCTTTCTTT.